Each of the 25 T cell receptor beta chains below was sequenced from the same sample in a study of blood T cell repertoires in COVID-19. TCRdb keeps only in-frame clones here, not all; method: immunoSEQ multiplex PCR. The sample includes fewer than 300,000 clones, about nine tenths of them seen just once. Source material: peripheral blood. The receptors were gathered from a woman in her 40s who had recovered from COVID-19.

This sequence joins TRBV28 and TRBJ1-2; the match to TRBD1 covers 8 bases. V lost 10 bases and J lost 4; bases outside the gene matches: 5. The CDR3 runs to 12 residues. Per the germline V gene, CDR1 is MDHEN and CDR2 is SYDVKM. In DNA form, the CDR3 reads TGTGCCACCTGGGACAGGACCTATGGCTACACCTTC. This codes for CATWDRTYGYTF.

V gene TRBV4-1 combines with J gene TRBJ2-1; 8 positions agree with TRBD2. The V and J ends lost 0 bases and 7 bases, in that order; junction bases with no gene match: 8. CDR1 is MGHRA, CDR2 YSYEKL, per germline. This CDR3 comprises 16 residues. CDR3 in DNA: TGCGCCAGCAGCCAAGATAAAGGAGCGGGGGTGAATGAGCAGTTCTTC. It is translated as CASSQDKGAGVNEQFF.

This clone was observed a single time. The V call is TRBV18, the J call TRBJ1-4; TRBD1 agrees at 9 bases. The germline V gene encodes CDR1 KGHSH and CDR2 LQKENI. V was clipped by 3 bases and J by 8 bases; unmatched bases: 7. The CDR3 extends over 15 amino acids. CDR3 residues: CASSPRTGAKEKLFF. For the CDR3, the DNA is TGTGCCAGCTCACCTCGGACAGGGGCCAAGGAAAAACTGTTTTTT.

The CDR3 nucleotides are TGTGCCAGCAGCCGCTCCGACAGGGGAGGAGAGGAGCAGTACTTC. This sequence encodes CASSRSDRGGEEQYF. The genes are TRBV6-2 or TRBV6-3 and TRBJ2-7, with TRBD1 matching 8 bases. With V trimmed by 6 bases and J by 7 bases, 14 bases remained unmatched. The CDR3 runs 15 residues. Germline lookup yields CDR1 MNHEY and CDR2 SVGEGT.

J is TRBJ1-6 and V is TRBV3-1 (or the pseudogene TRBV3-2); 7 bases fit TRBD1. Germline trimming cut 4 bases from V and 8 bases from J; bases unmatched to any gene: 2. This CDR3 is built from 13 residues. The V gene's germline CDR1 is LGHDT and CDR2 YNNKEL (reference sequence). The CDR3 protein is CASSRGQDSPLHF. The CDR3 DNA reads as TGTGCCAGCAGCCGAGGACAGGATTCACCCCTCCACTTT.

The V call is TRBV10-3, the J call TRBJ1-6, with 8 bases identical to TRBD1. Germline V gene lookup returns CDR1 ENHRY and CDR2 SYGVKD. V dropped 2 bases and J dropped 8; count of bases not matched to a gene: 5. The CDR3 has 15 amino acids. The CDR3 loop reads CAISEMWTGYSPLHF. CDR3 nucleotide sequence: TGTGCCATCAGTGAGATGTGGACAGGGTATTCACCCCTCCACTTT.

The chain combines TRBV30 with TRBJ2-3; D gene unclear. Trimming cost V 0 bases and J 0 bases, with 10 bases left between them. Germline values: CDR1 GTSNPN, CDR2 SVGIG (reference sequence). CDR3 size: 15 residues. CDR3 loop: CAWSVGQKSTDTQYF. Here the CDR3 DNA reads TGTGCCTGGAGTGTTGGCCAAAAAAGCACAGATACGCAGTATTTT. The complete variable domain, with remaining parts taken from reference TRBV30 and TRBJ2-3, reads SQTIHQWPATLVQPVGSPLSLECTVEGTSNPNLYWYRQAAGRGLQLLFYSVGIGQISSEVPQNLSASRPQDRQFILSSKKLLLSDSGFYLCAWSVGQKSTDTQYFGPGTRLTVL.

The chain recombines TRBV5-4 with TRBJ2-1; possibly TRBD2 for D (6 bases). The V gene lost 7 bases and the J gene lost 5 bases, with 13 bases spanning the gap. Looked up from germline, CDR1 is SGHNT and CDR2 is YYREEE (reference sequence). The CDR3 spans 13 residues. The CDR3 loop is CASGGTGDNEQFF. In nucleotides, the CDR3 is TGTGCCAGCGGAGGGACGGGCGACAATGAGCAGTTCTTC.

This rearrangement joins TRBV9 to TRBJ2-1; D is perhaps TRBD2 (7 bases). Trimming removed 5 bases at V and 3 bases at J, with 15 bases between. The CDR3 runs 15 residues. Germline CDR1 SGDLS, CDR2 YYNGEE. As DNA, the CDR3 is TGTGCCAGCAGTGGGCGGGGGCCCGACTACAATGAGCAGTTCTTC. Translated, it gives CASSGRGPDYNEQFF.

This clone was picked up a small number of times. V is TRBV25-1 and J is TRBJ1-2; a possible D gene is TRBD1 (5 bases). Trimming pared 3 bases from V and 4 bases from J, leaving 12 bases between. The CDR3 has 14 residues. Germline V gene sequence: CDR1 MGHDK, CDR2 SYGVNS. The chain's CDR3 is CASSEGGRGYGYTF. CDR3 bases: TGTGCCAGCAGTGAGGGGGGACGGGGCTATGGCTACACCTTC.

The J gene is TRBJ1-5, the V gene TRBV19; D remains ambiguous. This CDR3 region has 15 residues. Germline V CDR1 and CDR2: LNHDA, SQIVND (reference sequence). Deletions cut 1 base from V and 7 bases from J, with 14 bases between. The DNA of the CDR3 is TGTGCCAGTAGTATAGGGTCGGGAATGGCCCAGCCCCAGCATTTT. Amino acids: CASSIGSGMAQPQHF.

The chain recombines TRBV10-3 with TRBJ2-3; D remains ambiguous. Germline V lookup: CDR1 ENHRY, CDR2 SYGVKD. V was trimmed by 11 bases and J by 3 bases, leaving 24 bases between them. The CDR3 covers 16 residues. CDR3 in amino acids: CAANHSDPGGTDTQYF. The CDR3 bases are TGTGCCGCCAACCACTCCGACCCCGGCGGTACAGATACGCAGTATTTT.

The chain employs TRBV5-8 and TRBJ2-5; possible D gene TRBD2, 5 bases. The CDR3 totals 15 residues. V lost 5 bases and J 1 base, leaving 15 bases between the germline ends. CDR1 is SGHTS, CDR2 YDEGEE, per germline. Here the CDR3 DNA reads TGTGCCAGCAGTAATCCGGGATCGGCCCAAGAGACCCAGTACTTC. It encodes CASSNPGSAQETQYF.

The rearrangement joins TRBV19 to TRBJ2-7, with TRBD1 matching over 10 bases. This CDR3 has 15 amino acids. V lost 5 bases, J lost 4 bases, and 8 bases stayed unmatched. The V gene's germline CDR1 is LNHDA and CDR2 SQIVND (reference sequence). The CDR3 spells CASSFGQGGIYEQYF. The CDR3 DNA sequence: TGTGCCAGTAGTTTTGGACAGGGGGGAATTTACGAGCAGTACTTC.

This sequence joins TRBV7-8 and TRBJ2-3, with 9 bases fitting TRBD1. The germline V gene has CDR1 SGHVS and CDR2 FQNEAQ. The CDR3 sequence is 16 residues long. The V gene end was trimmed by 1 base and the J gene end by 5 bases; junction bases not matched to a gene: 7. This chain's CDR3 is CASSLGSQGAGDTQYF. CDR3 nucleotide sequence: TGTGCCAGCAGCTTAGGTTCACAGGGGGCGGGAGATACGCAGTATTTT.

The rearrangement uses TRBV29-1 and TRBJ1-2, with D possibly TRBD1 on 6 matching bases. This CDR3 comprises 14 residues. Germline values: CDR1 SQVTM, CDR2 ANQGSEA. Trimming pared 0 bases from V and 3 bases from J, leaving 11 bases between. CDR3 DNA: TGCAGCGTTGAAGAGGGGGCGCGAGACTATGGCTACACCTTC. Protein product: CSVEEGARDYGYTF.

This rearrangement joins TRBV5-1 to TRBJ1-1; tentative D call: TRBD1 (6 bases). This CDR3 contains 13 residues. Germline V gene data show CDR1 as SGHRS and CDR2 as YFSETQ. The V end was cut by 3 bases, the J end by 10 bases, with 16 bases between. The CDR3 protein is CASSSDSEKVAFF. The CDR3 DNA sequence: TGCGCCAGCAGCTCGGACAGCGAAAAGGTAGCTTTCTTT.

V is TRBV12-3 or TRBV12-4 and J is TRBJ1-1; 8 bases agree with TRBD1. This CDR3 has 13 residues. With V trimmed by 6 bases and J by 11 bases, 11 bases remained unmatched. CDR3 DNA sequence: TGTGCCAGCAGCCCCTCAGGGGGCCCTAGGGCTTTCTTT. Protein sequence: CASSPSGGPRAFF.

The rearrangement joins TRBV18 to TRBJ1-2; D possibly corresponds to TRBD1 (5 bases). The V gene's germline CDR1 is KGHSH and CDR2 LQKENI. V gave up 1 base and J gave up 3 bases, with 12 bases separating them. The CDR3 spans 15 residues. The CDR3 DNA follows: TGTGCCAGCTCACCACTCTTCCAGGGCTACTATGGCTACACCTTC. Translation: CASSPLFQGYYGYTF.

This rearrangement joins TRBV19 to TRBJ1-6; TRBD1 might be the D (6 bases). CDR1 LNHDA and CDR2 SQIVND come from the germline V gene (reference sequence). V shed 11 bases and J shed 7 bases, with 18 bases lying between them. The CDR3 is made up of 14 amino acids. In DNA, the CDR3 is TGTGCCGGCTCGGAGGCAGGGGAAAATTCACCCCTCCACTTT. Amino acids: CAGSEAGENSPLHF.

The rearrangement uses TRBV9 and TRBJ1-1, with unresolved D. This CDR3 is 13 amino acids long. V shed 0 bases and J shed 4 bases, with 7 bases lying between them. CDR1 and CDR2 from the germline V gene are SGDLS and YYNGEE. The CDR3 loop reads CASSVGPGTEAFF. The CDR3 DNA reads TGTGCCAGCAGCGTAGGACCGGGCACTGAAGCTTTCTTT.

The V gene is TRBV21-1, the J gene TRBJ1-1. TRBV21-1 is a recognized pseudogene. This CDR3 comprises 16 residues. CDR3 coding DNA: TGTGCCAGCAGCCTCGGGACTTCTAAAAAAGGGACTGAAGCTTTCTTT. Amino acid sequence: CASSLGTSKKGTEAFF.

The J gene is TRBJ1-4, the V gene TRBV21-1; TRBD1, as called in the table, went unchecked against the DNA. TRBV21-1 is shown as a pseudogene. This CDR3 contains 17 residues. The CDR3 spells CASSKVVQGRAEEKLFF. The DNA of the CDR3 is TGTGCCAGCAGCAAAGTAGTGCAGGGCCGGGCAGAGGAAAAACTGTTTTTT.

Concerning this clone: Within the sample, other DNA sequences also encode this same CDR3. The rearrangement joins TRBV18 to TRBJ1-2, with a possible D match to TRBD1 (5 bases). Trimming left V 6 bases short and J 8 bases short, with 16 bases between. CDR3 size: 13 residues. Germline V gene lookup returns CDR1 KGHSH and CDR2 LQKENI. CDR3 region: CASSPTGGDGYTF. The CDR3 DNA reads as TGTGCCAGCTCCCCGACGGGGGGGGACGGCTACACCTTC.

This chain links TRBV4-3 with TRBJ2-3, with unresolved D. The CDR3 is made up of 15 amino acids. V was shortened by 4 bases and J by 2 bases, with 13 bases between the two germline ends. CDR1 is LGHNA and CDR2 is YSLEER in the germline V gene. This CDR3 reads CASSRAGQPTDTQYF. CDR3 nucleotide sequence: TGCGCCAGCAGCCGAGCCGGTCAACCCACAGATACGCAGTATTTT.